This passage covers 4 T cell receptor beta chains from one sample sequenced in a study of T cells after yellow fever vaccination. One entry per CDR3 protein, called by TCRdb with MiXCR from the 5' RACE reads. The sample consists of some 500,000 distinct CDR3 sequences, about 13% of them appearing once. The input for sequencing was PBMCs, taken on the day of the yellow fever booster vaccination. The receptors originated from a young man who received the YFV17D yellow fever vaccine.

This clonotype was observed a handful of times. The rearrangement uses TRBV7-2 and TRBJ2-1; 7 nucleotides match TRBD2. V gave up 4 bases and J gave up 3 bases; unmatched junction bases: 12. There are 17 residues in the CDR3. Per the germline V gene, CDR1 is SGHTA and CDR2 is FQGNSA. CDR3 nucleotide sequence: TGTGCCAGCAGCTCCCAGGGAACGGGAGGAAGCTACAATGAGCAGTTCTTC. Its protein product is CASSSQGTGGSYNEQFF.

The chain joins TRBV19 to TRBJ1-5; possible D gene TRBD1, 6 bases. V was cut by 1 base and J by 4 bases, with 11 bases left in between. CDR3 length: 15 amino acids. The germline gives CDR1 LNHDA, CDR2 SQIVND (reference sequence). The DNA of the CDR3 is TGTGCCAGTAGTATAGGGGCAGGGGTAAATCAGCCCCAGCATTTT. It specifies CASSIGAGVNQPQHF.

This clonotype occurred many times. V usage is TRBV6-1 and J usage is TRBJ2-6; D perhaps matches TRBD1 (6 bases). The CDR3 is made up of 15 amino acids. Trimming took 7 bases from V and 3 from J, leaving 13 bases between them. Germline V gene lookup returns CDR1 MNHNS and CDR2 SASEGT. The DNA of the CDR3 is TGTGCCAGCACAGACCAGGGGAGTGGGGCCAACGTCCTGACTTTC. Its protein is CASTDQGSGANVLTF.

There are a few counts of this clonotype. The chain couples TRBV27 to TRBJ2-3; 9 positions agree with TRBD1. This CDR3 has 18 residues. From germline, CDR1 is MNHEY and CDR2 SMNVEV (reference sequence). Germline trimming cut 1 base from V and 0 bases from J; bases unmatched to any gene: 8. The CDR3 protein is CASSLYLLGQGSTDTQYF. CDR3 DNA: TGTGCCAGCAGTTTATATCTACTGGGACAGGGTAGCACAGATACGCAGTATTTT.